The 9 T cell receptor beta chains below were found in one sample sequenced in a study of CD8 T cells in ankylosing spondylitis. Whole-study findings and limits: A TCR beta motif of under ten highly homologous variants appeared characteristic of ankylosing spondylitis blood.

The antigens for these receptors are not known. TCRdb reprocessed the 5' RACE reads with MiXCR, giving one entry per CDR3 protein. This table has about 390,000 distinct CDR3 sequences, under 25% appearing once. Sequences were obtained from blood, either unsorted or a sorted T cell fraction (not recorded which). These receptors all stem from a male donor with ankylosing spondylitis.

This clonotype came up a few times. CDR3: CASSFRPGRRNQPQHF. The CDR3 DNA is TGTGCCAGCAGTTTTCGCCCAGGGAGGCGCAATCAGCCCCAGCATTTT. The V gene is TRBV28, the J gene TRBJ1-5, with D possibly TRBD1 on 5 matching bases. This CDR3 spans 16 amino acids. Germline CDR1 MDHEN, CDR2 SYDVKM. V lost 3 bases, J lost 2 bases, and 14 bases lay in between.

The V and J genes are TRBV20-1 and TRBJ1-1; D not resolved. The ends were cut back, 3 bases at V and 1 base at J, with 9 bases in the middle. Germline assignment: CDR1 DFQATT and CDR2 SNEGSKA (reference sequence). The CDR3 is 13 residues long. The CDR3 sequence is CSASWWGNTEAFF. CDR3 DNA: TGCAGTGCTAGTTGGTGGGGGAACACTGAAGCTTTCTTT.

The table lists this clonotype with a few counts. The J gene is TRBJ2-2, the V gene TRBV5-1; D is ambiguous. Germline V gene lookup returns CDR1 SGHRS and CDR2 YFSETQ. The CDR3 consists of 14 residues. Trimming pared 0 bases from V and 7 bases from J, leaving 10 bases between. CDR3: CASSLAGGFGELFF. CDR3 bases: TGCGCCAGCAGCTTGGCCGGCGGATTCGGGGAGCTGTTTTTT.

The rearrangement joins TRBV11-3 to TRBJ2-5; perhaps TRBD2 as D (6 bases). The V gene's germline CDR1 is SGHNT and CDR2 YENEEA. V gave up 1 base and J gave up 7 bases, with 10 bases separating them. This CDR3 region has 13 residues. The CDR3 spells CASSLVVGGTQYF. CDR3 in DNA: TGTGCCAGCAGCTTAGTCGTGGGGGGGACCCAGTACTTC. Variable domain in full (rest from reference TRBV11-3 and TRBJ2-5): EAGVVQSPRYKIIEKKQPVAFWCNPISGHNTLYWYLQNLGQGPELLIRYENEEAVDDSQLPKDRFSAERLKGVDSTLKIQPAELGDSAVYLCASSLVVGGTQYFGPGTRLLVL.

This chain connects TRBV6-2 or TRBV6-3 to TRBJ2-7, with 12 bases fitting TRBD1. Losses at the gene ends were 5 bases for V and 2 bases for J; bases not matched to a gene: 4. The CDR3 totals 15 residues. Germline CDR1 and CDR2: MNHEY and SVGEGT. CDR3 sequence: CASSNRDRGPYEQYF. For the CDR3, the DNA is TGTGCCAGCAGTAACCGGGACAGGGGGCCCTACGAGCAGTACTTC.

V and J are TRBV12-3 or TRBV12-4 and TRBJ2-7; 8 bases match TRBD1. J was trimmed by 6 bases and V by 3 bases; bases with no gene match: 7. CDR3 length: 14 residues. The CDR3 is CASSFQQGAGEQYF. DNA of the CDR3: TGTGCCAGCAGTTTTCAGCAGGGGGCCGGCGAGCAGTACTTC.

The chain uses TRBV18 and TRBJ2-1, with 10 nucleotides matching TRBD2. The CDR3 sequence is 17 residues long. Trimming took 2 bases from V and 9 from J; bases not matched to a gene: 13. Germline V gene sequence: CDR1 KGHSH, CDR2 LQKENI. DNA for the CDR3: TGTGCCAGCTCACCAAGGAACATAGCGGGAGGCACCGGTGAGCAGTTCTTC. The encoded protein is CASSPRNIAGGTGEQFF.

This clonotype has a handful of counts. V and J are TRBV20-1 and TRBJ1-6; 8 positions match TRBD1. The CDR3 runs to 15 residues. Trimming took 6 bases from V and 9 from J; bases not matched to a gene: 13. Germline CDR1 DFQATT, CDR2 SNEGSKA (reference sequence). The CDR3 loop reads CSAAGLTGAISPLHF. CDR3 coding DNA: TGCAGTGCGGCAGGGTTGACAGGGGCGATTTCACCCCTCCACTTT.

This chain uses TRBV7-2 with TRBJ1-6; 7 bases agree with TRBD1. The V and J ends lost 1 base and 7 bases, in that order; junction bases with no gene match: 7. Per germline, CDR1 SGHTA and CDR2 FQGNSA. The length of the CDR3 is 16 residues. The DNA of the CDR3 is TGTGCCAGCAGCTTAGATTGGGGACAGACAAATTCACCCCTCCACTTT. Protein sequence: CASSLDWGQTNSPLHF.